One sample yielded the 15 T cell receptor beta chains listed below, sequenced in a study of molecular identifiers for immune sequencing clone quantification. From the PCR reads, TCRdb called clonotypes with MiXCR, one entry per CDR3 protein. The table shows roughly 100,000 distinct CDR3 sequences, with about 35% occurring only once. The sample was naive CD8+ T cells from blood, with Jurkat cell RNA spiked in. The subset was: FACS-sorted CD8+CD4-CCR7+CD45RA+ naive T cells. Receptors originate from a human donor in good health. Some libraries in this study had Jurkat cell RNA spiked in.

In regard to this clonotype: The germline gene is not matched at one end of the junction; a read error may be the cause. This chain connects TRBV2 to TRBJ1-1; 8 bases are a match to TRBD1. The CDR3 is 16 amino acids. The V gene's germline CDR1 is SNHLY and CDR2 FYNNEI. The chain's CDR3 is CASGEWAGGLYTEAFF. In nucleotides, the CDR3 is TGTGCCAGCGGTGAATGGGCAGGGGGCTTGTACACTGAAGCTTTCTTT.

This clonotype showed up just a few times. The V gene is TRBV4-3, the J gene TRBJ2-7; D unresolved. The CDR3 runs 15 residues. Germline CDR1 and CDR2: LGHNA and YSLEER. V was trimmed by 0 bases and J by 0 bases, leaving 9 bases between them. The CDR3 bases are TGCGCCAGCAGCCAAGAGAGGAGCGACTCCTACGAGCAGTACTTC. The encoded protein is CASSQERSDSYEQYF.

V usage is TRBV7-8 and J usage is TRBJ1-1; D is unclear. The CDR3 covers 13 residues. Trimming took 1 base from V and 7 from J, leaving 10 bases between them. Germline assignment: CDR1 SGHVS and CDR2 FQNEAQ. In DNA form, the CDR3 reads TGTGCCAGCAGCTTAGTGTCCGGGCGTGAAGCTTTCTTT. It translates to CASSLVSGREAFF.

About this clonotype: Compared with germline, one end of the junction differs, possibly owing to a read error. This chain joins TRBV29-1 and TRBJ2-2, with D perhaps matching TRBD1 (6 bases). The CDR3 contains 16 residues. Germline CDR1 and CDR2: SQVTM and ANQGSEA. The CDR3 reads CSVPSIGARDTWELFF. The CDR3 DNA reads TGCAGCGTCCCCTCGATAGGGGCTAGGGACACCTGGGAGCTGTTTTTT.

The rearrangement uses TRBV28 and TRBJ1-6; tentative D call: TRBD1 (5 bases). V was shortened by 10 bases and J by 1 base, with 14 bases between the two germline ends. Germline V lookup: CDR1 MDHEN, CDR2 SYDVKM. The CDR3 sequence is 15 residues long. CDR3 sequence: CATRRGYSYNSPLHF. DNA of the CDR3: TGTGCCACCCGGAGGGGTTATTCCTATAATTCACCCCTCCACTTT.

CDR3 DNA: TGTGCCAGCAGGCCGTGGACCACCTCCACAGATACGCAGTATTTT. This encodes CASRPWTTSTDTQYF. This chain links TRBV7-2 with TRBJ2-3; D remains unclear. The germline V and J ends were trimmed by 6 bases and 2 bases, with 15 bases remaining between them. CDR1 is SGHTA, CDR2 FQGNSA, per germline. The CDR3 is 15 residues long.

The rearrangement joins TRBV29-1 to TRBJ1-5, with a tentative D call TRBD1 (6 bases). V was pared by 2 bases and J by 8 bases, with 13 bases between. Germline CDR1 reads SQVTM; CDR2 reads ANQGSEA. This CDR3 region has 13 residues. CDR3 in amino acids: CSVEFPGVEPQHF. The CDR3, as DNA: TGCAGCGTTGAATTTCCAGGGGTGGAGCCCCAGCATTTT.

The rearrangement joins TRBV6-2 or TRBV6-3 to TRBJ2-7; TRBD1 might be the D (6 bases). CDR1 and CDR2 from the germline V gene are MNHEY and SVGEGT. V gave up 2 bases and J gave up 2 bases, with 16 bases separating them. The CDR3 is 16 residues long. The CDR3 bases are TGTGCCAGCAGTTACCAACAGGGATTGCAGGCCTACGAGCAGTACTTC. It encodes CASSYQQGLQAYEQYF.

Regarding this clonotype: A much larger clonotype is one base distant, so this may be a read error. The genes are TRBV9 and TRBJ1-5; D unclear. This CDR3 contains 12 residues. V was clipped by 5 bases and J by 0 bases, with 3 bases between them. Germline assignment: CDR1 SGDLS and CDR2 YYNGEE. The CDR3 DNA sequence: TGTGCCAGCAGGGATAGCAATCAGCCCCAGCATTTT. Translation: CASRDSNQPQHF.

This clonotype was observed once. Mismatch with germline at one junction end may stem from a read error. The V and J genes are TRBV13 and TRBJ1-1; TRBD1 matches 9 bases. The CDR3 extends over 15 amino acids. Looked up from germline, CDR1 is PRHDT and CDR2 is FYEKMQ (reference sequence). Here the CDR3 reads CASSLRTGENTDAFF. CDR3 bases: TGTGCCAGCAGCCTGAGGACAGGGGAGAACACTGATGCTTTCTTT.

This clonotype has more than one count but fewer than ten. The genes are TRBV4-3 and TRBJ2-7; D is perhaps TRBD2 (7 bases). The germline CDR1 and CDR2 sequences are LGHNA and YSLEER. The CDR3 totals 15 residues. Trimming took 0 bases from V and 7 from J, leaving 16 bases between them. The CDR3 region is CASSQDVFGGLEQYF. CDR3 DNA: TGCGCCAGCAGCCAAGATGTTTTCGGGGGGCTTGAGCAGTACTTC.

Comments on this clonotype: At one end, the junction sequence differs from germline, possibly due to a read error. This chain links TRBV28 with TRBJ2-7; D remains ambiguous. Germline V gene data show CDR1 as MDHEN and CDR2 as SYDVKM. There are 15 residues in the CDR3. CDR3 region: CPSSLRGSSRYEQYF. DNA for the CDR3: TGTCCCAGCAGTTTACGCGGCAGTTCAAGGTACGAGCAGTACTTC.

Regarding this clonotype: The junction and the germline gene differ at one end; a read error may be behind it. The chain employs TRBV4-3 and TRBJ1-3, with 7 bases matching TRBD1. CDR3 size: 15 residues. The germline CDR1 and CDR2 sequences are LGHNA and YSLEER. CDR3 DNA sequence: TGCGCCTGCAGCCAAGATAGGGGGCCTGGAACCACCATATATTTT. Its translation: CACSQDRGPGTTIYF.

This clonotype was seen only once. A junction end diverges from the germline sequence, so it may reflect a read error. The rearrangement uses TRBV6-5 and TRBJ2-2; the D gene is possibly TRBD2 (5 bases). CDR1 and CDR2 from the germline V gene are MNHEY and SVGAGI. This CDR3 is 13 amino acids long. CDR3 DNA: TGTGCCTGCAGTTACGGGGTACCCGGGGAGCTGTTTTTT. Translation: CACSYGVPGELFF.

This clonotype was found many times. The chain uses TRBV5-6 and TRBJ2-2; D unresolved. V lost 2 bases and J 1 base, leaving 6 bases between the germline ends. From germline, CDR1 is SGHDT and CDR2 YYEEEE. The CDR3 contains 14 residues. The CDR3 is CASSLDLNTGELFF. Written as DNA, the CDR3 is TGTGCCAGCAGCTTAGACCTGAACACCGGGGAGCTGTTTTTT.